These T cell receptor beta chains were read from a single sample in a study of control samples from healthy donors and cancer patients. Data came from immunoSEQ multiplex PCR; TCRdb stores just in-frame clones and leaves some out. The sample contains roughly 90,000 clones, 82% of which appear only once. Material: blood. The origin of the receptors is a woman aged 55-69 years in good health. Each CDR3 is given with its conserved first and last residue. Each record gives: V gene, D gene, J gene, clone size, CDR3 DNA, CDR3 protein. A D gene is named only where the DNA matches it firmly. Size is omitted from some rows. Given values are once, few, many or a class for expanded clones.

V: TRBV4-1; D: -; J: TRBJ1-1; size: -; DNA: TGCGCCAGCAGCCAGCGGCAGGGGAGCACTGAAGCTTTCTTT; CDR3: CASSQRQGSTEAFF
V: TRBV29-1; D: -; J: TRBJ1-1; size: -; DNA: TGCAGCGTTGAGGAACAGGGAGGCGCTGAAGCTTTCTTT; CDR3: CSVEEQGGAEAFF
V: TRBV9; D: -; J: TRBJ1-1; size: -; DNA: TGTGCCAGCAGCCCTGACCGGGACAAGGCTTTCTTT; CDR3: CASSPDRDKAFF
V: TRBV9; D: -; J: TRBJ2-6; size: -; DNA: TGTGCCAGCAGCGTAGATGGGAGGAGTGGGGCCAACGTCCTGACTTTC; CDR3: CASSVDGRSGANVLTF
V: TRBV10-2; D: -; J: TRBJ1-1; size: -; DNA: TGCGCCAGCAGTGAAGACGGGTGGACTGAAGCTTTCTTT; CDR3: CASSEDGWTEAFF
V: TRBV10-3; D: -; J: TRBJ2-7; size: -; DNA: TGTGCCACGGGGACCGCCGCCTACGAGCAGTACTTC; CDR3: CATGTAAYEQYF
V: TRBV6-5; D: TRBD2; J: TRBJ2-1; size: -; DNA: TGTGCCAGCAGCCTCCGACTAGCGGCGTACAATGAGCAGTTCTTC; CDR3: CASSLRLAAYNEQFF
V: TRBV7-2; D: -; J: TRBJ2-5; size: -; DNA: TGTGCCAGCAGCTTAGATAGTTCCCGTGAGACCCAGTACTTC; CDR3: CASSLDSSRETQYF
V: TRBV24-1; D: -; J: TRBJ2-5; size: -; DNA: TGTGCCACCAGTGATTATAACGTGGAGACCCAGTACTTC; CDR3: CATSDYNVETQYF
V: TRBV11-2; D: TRBD1; J: TRBJ1-1; size: -; DNA: TGTGCCAGCAGCCGACAGGGGGCTGTCACTGAAGCTTTCTTT; CDR3: CASSRQGAVTEAFF
V: TRBV18; D: -; J: TRBJ2-1; size: once; DNA: TGTGCCAGCTCACTTTCCGCCACTATTTCCGTCAATGAGCAGTTCTTC; CDR3: CASSLSATISVNEQFF
V: TRBV3-1/TRBV3-2; D: -; J: TRBJ2-1; size: -; DNA: TGTGCCAGCAGCCAAAGTGACAATGAGCAGTTCTTC; CDR3: CASSQSDNEQFF
V: TRBV6-5; D: -; J: TRBJ2-1; size: -; DNA: TGTGCCAGCAGTTACCCAGGGAGCTCCTACAATGAGCAGTTCTTC; CDR3: CASSYPGSSYNEQFF
V: TRBV3-1/TRBV3-2; D: -; J: TRBJ2-7; size: -; DNA: TGTGCCAGCAGCCTCAGGGGGGCCTACGAGCAGTACTTC; CDR3: CASSLRGAYEQYF
V: TRBV5-5; D: -; J: TRBJ2-7; size: -; DNA: TGTGCCAGCAGCTTCGGACTGGGCTCCTACGAGCAGTACTTC; CDR3: CASSFGLGSYEQYF
V: TRBV7-9; D: -; J: TRBJ1-5; size: -; DNA: TGTGCCAGCAGATTAGCAGCACTCCTTGGCAATCAGCCCCAGCATTTT; CDR3: CASRLAALLGNQPQHF
V: TRBV18; D: -; J: TRBJ2-1; size: -; DNA: TGTGCCAGCTCCCCAGCCCTCGACAATGAGCAGTTCTTC; CDR3: CASSPALDNEQFF
V: TRBV10-3; D: -; J: TRBJ1-3; size: -; DNA: TGTGCCAGCGAAAGCGGCACAGGGAACTCTGGAAACACCATATATTTT; CDR3: CASESGTGNSGNTIYF
V: TRBV5-6; D: -; J: TRBJ1-4; size: -; DNA: TGTGCCAGCAGCTTGTTGGAGGAAAAACTGTTTTTT; CDR3: CASSLLEEKLFF
V: TRBV21-1; D: -; J: TRBJ2-2; size: -; DNA: TGTGCCAGCCCGCTTACCAGGGACGGCACCGGGGAGCTGTTTTTT; CDR3: CASPLTRDGTGELFF
V: TRBV3-1/TRBV3-2; D: -; J: TRBJ2-7; size: -; DNA: TGTGCCAGCAGCCTCAGAGGGGGGGTATTAACCTACGAGCAGTACTTC; CDR3: CASSLRGGVLTYEQYF
V: TRBV4-1; D: TRBD2; J: TRBJ2-5; size: once; DNA: TGCGCCAGCAGCCAAGACAGGACTAGCGGGAGCCAAGAGACCCAGTACTTC; CDR3: CASSQDRTSGSQETQYF
V: TRBV20-1; D: -; J: TRBJ2-7; size: -; DNA: TGCAGTGCTAGTTGGGCAGGGGATAGGAACGAGCAGTACTTC; CDR3: CSASWAGDRNEQYF
V: TRBV19; D: TRBD1; J: TRBJ1-5; size: once; DNA: TGTGCCAGTAGTATCGAAGGACAGGGGAGGGTCAATCAGCCCCAGCATTTT; CDR3: CASSIEGQGRVNQPQHF
V: TRBV3-1/TRBV3-2; D: TRBD2; J: TRBJ2-2; size: -; DNA: TGTGCCAGCCCCTCCGAGCGGGATACCGGGGAGCTGTTTTTT; CDR3: CASPSERDTGELFF
V: TRBV7-9; D: TRBD1; J: TRBJ1-2; size: -; DNA: TGTGCCAGCAGCTTGGCAGGGGGTAGTGGCTACACCTTC; CDR3: CASSLAGGSGYTF
V: TRBV2; D: -; J: TRBJ2-2; size: -; DNA: TGTGCCAGCAGTGAAGTGGTCAGCAACACCGGGGAGCTGTTTTTT; CDR3: CASSEVVSNTGELFF